Sequencing of this T cell receptor (beta chain) was carried out in a study of blood T cell repertoires in COVID-19. Study-level background: Spain, Italy and the United States supplied samples that represented acute and convalescent COVID-19. PBMCs, B-cell-depleted T cells, or T cells were the source of the cDNA or gDNA that made up the material.

In germline, CDR1 is SQVTM, CDR2 ANQGSEA. Trimming cost V 6 bases and J 4 bases, with 18 bases left between them. The CDR3 is 14 residues long. Sequencing used immunoSEQ multiplex PCR; TCRdb keeps in-frame clones, though not all of them. The sample lists about 59,000 clones, more than 85% seen once, with approximately 5.1% in the top ten. The chain links TRBV29-1 to TRBJ1-2; no reliable D call. The sequence came from a man older than 75 in a cohort sampled during active COVID-19. Sequencing input: peripheral blood. The CDR3 here is CSVTNWDSSYGYTF. The CDR3 nucleotides read TGCAGCGTGACTAATTGGGATTCGAGCTATGGCTACACCTTC.